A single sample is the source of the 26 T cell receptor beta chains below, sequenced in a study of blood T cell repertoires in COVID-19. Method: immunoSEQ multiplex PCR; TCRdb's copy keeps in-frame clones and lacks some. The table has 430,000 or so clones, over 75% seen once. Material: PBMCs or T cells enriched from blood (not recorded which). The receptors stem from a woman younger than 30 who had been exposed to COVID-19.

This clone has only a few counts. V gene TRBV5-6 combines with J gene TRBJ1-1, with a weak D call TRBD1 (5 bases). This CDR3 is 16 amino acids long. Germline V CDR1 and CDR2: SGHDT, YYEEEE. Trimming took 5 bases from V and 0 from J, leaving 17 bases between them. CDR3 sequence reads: CASSFKGAFMNTEAFF. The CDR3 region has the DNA TGTGCCAGCAGTTTTAAAGGGGCGTTTATGAACACTGAAGCTTTCTTT.

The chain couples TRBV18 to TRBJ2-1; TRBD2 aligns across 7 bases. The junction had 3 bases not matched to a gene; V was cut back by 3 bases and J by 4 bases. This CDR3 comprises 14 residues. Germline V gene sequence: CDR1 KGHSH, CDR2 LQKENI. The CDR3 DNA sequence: TGTGCCAGCTCACCGCGGGAGCCTTACAATGAGCAGTTCTTC. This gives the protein CASSPREPYNEQFF.

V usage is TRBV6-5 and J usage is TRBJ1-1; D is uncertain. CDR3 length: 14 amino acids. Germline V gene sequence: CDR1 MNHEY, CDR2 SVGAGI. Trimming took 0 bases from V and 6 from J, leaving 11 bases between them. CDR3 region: CASSYSSRYAEAFF. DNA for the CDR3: TGTGCCAGCAGTTACTCGAGCCGCTACGCTGAAGCTTTCTTT.

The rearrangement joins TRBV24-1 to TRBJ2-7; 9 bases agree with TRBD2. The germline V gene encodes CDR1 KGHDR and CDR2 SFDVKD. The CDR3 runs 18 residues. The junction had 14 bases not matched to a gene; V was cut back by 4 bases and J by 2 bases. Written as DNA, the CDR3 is TGTGCCACCAGTGAACCCTCCGCGGGGGGGCTCGAGACCTACGAGCAGTACTTC. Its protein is CATSEPSAGGLETYEQYF.

The chain's CDR3 is CASRLLGAGDTQYF. The CDR3 DNA is TGTGCCAGCAGGCTATTGGGGGCGGGAGATACGCAGTATTTT. The chain employs TRBV7-2 and TRBJ2-3; tentatively, D is TRBD1 (6 bases). The CDR3 is made up of 14 amino acids. V lost 6 bases and J lost 5, with 15 bases in between. CDR1 and CDR2 from the germline V gene are SGHTA and FQGNSA.

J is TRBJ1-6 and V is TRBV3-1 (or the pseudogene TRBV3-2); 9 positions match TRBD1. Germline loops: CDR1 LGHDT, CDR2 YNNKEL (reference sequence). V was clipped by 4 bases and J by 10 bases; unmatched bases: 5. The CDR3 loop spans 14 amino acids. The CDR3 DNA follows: TGTGCCAGCAGCCGGGACAGGGACGGGTCACCCCTCCACTTT. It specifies CASSRDRDGSPLHF.

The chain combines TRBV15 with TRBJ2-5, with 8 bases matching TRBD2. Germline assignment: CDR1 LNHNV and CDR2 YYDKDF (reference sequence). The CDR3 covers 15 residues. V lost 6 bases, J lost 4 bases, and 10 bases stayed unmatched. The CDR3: CATRGRGGLGETQYF. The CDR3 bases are TGTGCCACCAGGGGCCGGGGGGGCCTGGGAGAGACCCAGTACTTC. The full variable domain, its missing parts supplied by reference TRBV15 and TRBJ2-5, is DAMVIQNPRYQVTQFGKPVTLSCSQTLNHNVMYWYQQKSSQAPKLLFHYYDKDFNNEADTPDNFQSRRPNTSFCFLDIRSPGLGDTAMYLCATRGRGGLGETQYFGPGTRLLVL.

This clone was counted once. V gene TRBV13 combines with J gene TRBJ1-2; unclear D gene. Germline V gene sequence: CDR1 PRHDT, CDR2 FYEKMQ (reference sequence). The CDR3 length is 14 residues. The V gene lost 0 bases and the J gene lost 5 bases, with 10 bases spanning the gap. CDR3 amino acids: CASSLGRGSYGYTF. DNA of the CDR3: TGTGCCAGCAGCTTAGGGAGAGGGTCGTATGGCTACACCTTC.

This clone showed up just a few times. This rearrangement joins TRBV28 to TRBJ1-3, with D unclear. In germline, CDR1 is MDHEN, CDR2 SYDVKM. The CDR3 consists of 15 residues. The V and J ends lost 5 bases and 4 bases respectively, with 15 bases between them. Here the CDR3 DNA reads TGTGCCAGCAGTCCGATCGGGGTATCCGGAAACACCATATATTTT. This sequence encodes CASSPIGVSGNTIYF.

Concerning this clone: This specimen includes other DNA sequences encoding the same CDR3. CDR3 DNA sequence: TGTGCCAGCAGCTTGGGGAGCAGCAATCAGCCCCAGCATTTT. Protein sequence: CASSLGSSNQPQHF. This sequence joins TRBV5-6 and TRBJ1-5, with D unclear. Germline V gene data show CDR1 as SGHDT and CDR2 as YYEEEE. The CDR3 extends over 14 amino acids. With 0 bases removed from V and 1 base from J, the gap between germline ends came to 5 bases.

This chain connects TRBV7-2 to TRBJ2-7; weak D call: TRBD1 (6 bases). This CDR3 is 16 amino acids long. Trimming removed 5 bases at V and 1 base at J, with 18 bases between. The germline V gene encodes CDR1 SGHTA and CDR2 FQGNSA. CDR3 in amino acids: CASSLGVGRGSYEQYF. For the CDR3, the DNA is TGTGCCAGCAGCCTAGGGGTGGGCAGGGGATCCTACGAGCAGTACTTC.

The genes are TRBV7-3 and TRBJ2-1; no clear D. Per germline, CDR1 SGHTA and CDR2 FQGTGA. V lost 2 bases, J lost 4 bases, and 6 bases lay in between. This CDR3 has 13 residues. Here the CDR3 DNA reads TGTGCCAGCAGCTTACGAGCTTACAATGAGCAGTTCTTC. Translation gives CASSLRAYNEQFF.

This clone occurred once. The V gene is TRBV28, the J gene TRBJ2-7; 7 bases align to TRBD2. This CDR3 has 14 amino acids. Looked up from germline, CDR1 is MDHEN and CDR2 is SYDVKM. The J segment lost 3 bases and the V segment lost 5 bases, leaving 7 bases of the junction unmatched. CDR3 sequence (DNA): TGTGCCAGCAGTCCCCCGACTAGCTACTACGAGCAGTACTTC. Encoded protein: CASSPPTSYYEQYF.

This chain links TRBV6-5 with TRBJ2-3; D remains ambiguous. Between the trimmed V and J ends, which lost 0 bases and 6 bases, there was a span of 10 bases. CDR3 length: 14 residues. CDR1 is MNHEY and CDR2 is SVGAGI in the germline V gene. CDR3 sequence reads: CASSYSGPTDTQYF. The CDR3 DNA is TGTGCCAGCAGTTACTCGGGCCCAACTGATACGCAGTATTTT.

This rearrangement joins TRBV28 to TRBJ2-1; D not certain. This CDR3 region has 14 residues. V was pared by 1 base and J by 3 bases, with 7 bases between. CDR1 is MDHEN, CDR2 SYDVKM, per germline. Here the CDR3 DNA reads TGTGCCAGCAGTTTATCCGTCGGCTACAATGAGCAGTTCTTC. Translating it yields CASSLSVGYNEQFF.

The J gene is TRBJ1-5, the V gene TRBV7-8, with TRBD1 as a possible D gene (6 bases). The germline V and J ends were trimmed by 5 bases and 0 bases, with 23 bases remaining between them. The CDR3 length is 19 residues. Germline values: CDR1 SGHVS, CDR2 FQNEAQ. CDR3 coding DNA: TGTGCCAGCAGCGGTGGGGCAAGGACAGCTCTAGATAGCAATCAGCCCCAGCATTTT. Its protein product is CASSGGARTALDSNQPQHF.

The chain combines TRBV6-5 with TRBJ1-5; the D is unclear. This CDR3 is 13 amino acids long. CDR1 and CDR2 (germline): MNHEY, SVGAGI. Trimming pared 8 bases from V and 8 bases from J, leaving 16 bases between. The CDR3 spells CASADPGGEPQHF. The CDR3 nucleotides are TGTGCCAGCGCCGACCCGGGCGGGGAGCCCCAGCATTTT.

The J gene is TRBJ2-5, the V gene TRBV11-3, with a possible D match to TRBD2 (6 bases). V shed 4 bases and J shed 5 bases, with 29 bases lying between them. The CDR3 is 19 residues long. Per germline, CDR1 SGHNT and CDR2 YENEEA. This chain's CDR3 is CASSSGIDPSRVGGETQYF. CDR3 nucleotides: TGTGCCAGCAGCTCCGGGATAGACCCCTCCCGGGTGGGGGGTGAGACCCAGTACTTC.

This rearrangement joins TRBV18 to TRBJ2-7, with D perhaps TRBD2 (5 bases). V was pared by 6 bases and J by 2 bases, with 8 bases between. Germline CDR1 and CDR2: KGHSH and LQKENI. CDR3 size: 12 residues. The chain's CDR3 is CASSSGTYEQYF. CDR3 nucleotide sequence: TGTGCCAGCTCGTCCGGGACCTACGAGCAGTACTTC.

In nucleotides, the CDR3 is TGTGCCAGCAGCTTAGGACTAGCGGGTTTGTACGAGCAGTACTTC. Protein product: CASSLGLAGLYEQYF. V and J are TRBV5-5 and TRBJ2-7; 11 bases line up with TRBD2. The CDR3 consists of 15 residues. Germline-derived CDR1 and CDR2 are SGHKS and YYEKEE (reference sequence). The junction had 5 bases not matched to a gene; V was cut back by 2 bases and J by 4 bases. Together with reference TRBV5-5 and TRBJ2-7, the CDR3 gives the full variable domain: DAGVTQSPTHLIKTRGQQVTLRCSPISGHKSVSWYQQVLGQGPQFIFQYYEKEERGRGNFPDRFSARQFPNYSSELNVNALLLGDSALYLCASSLGLAGLYEQYFGPGTRLTVT.

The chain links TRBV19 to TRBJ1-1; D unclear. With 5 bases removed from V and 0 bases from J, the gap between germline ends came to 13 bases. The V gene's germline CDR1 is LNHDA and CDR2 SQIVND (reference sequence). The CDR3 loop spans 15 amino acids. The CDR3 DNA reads TGTGCCAGTAGTCGAGAGGGCCCGGTGAACACTGAAGCTTTCTTT. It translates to CASSREGPVNTEAFF.

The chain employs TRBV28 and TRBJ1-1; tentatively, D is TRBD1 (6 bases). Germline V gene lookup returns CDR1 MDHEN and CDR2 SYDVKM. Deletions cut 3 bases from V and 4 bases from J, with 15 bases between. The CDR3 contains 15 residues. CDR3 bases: TGTGCCAGCAGTTTTGTGGACACCAGGGGCACTGAAGCTTTCTTT. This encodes CASSFVDTRGTEAFF.

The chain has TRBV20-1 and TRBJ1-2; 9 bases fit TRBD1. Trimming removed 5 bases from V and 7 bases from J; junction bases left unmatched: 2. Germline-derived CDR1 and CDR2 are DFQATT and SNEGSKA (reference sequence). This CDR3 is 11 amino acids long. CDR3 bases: TGCAGTGCTTACAGGGGGCCTGGCTACACCTTC. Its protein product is CSAYRGPGYTF.

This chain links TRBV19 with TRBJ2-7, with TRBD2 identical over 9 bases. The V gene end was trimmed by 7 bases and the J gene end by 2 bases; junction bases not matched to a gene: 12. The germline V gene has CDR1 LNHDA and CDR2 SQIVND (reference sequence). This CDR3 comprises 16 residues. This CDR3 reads CASKTGAGGRAYEQYF. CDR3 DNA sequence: TGTGCCAGTAAAACCGGAGCGGGGGGAAGAGCCTACGAGCAGTACTTC. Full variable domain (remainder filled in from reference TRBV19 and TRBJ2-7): DGGITQSPKYLFRKEGQNVTLSCEQNLNHDAMYWYRQDPGQGLRLIYYSQIVNDFQKGDIAEGYSVSREKKESFPLTVTSAQKNPTAFYLCASKTGAGGRAYEQYFGPGTRLTVT.

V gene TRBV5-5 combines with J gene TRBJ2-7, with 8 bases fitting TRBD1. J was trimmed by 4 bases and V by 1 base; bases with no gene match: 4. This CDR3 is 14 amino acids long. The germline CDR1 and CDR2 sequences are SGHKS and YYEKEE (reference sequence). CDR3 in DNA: TGTGCCAGCAGCTTGCCAGGGGGCCTTTACGAGCAGTACTTC. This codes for CASSLPGGLYEQYF. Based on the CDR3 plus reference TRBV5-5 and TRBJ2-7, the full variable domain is DAGVTQSPTHLIKTRGQQVTLRCSPISGHKSVSWYQQVLGQGPQFIFQYYEKEERGRGNFPDRFSARQFPNYSSELNVNALLLGDSALYLCASSLPGGLYEQYFGPGTRLTVT.

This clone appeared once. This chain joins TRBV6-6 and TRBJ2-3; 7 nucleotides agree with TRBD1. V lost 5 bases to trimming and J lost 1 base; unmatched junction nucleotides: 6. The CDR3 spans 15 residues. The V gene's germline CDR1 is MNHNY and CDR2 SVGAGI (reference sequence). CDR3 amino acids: CASSPRQGRTDTQYF. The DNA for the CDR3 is TGTGCCAGCAGTCCCAGACAGGGTCGCACAGATACGCAGTATTTT.